The entry below gives a single T cell receptor (beta chain) sequence along with its context. As yet, its antigen is unknown. Researchers ran the PCR with 60 Vbeta and 13 Jbeta primers. Measured with immunoSEQ multiplex PCR; TCRdb has only the in-frame clones, and not every one. Of about 170,000 clones in the sample, less than 75% were seen once. This sample was included in a study of cytomegalovirus exposure and HLA in healthy donors. Study findings and constraints: No immune exposure information besides CMV serostatus was available. Roughly even sequencing depth across donors was the assumption behind the presence/absence analyses. Through in vitro validation, three CMV-associated chains were shown to be specific for CMV antigens.

Sequencing was carried out using PBMCs. This TCR derives from a girl aged 10-17 years in good health and CMV-seronegative.

DNA for the CDR3: TGTGCCAGCAGTCCCCCGGGAGAGCCCTACGAGCAGTACTTC. Its protein is CASSPPGEPYEQYF. The V gene is TRBV27, the J gene TRBJ2-7; possible D gene TRBD2, 6 bases. The CDR3 length is 14 residues. Germline lookup yields CDR1 MNHEY and CDR2 SMNVEV (reference sequence). Trimming took 5 bases from V and 2 from J, leaving 13 bases between them.